This record concerns one T cell receptor beta chain sequence. The assay was immunoSEQ multiplex PCR, and TCRdb's table has in-frame clones only and misses some. This table holds 10,000 or so clones, about 80% found once. The data were taken from a study of blood T cell dynamics during melanoma immunotherapy. Time point of the sample: week 3, after first cycle of checkpoint inhibitor. Disease control meant complete response, partial response or stable disease at 12 weeks. The receptor was derived from a human donor with melanoma. The sequencing here drew on blood, taken from a patient treated with checkpoint blockade.

CDR3 loop: CAISSLLYGYTF. The CDR3 DNA is TGTGCCATCAGTTCGCTGCTCTATGGCTACACCTTC. The rearrangement links TRBV10-3 to TRBJ1-2; D is unresolved. The CDR3 contains 12 residues. The V end lost 5 bases, the J end lost 4 bases, and 8 bases lay between the germline ends. Looked up from germline, CDR1 is ENHRY and CDR2 is SYGVKD.